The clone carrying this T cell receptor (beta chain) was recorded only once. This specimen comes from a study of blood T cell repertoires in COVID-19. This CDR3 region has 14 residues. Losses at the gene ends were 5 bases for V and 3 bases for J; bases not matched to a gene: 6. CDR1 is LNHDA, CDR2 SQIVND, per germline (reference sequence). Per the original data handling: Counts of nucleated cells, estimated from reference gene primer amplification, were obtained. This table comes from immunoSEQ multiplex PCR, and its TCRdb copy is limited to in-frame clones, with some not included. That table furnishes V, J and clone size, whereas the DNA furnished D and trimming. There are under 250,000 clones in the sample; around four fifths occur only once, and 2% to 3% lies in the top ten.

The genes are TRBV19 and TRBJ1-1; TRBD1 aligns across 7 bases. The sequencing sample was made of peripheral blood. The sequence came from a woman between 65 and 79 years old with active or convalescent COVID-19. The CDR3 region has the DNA TGTGCCAGTAGTCCCCGGACAGGTTACACTGAAGCTTTCTTT. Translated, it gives CASSPRTGYTEAFF.